This TCR beta chain was profiled in a study of T cells in Graves' hyperthyroidism and ophthalmopathy (dated by TCRdb to the late 2010s). A note on the overall study: Peripheral blood was sampled at the time of initial diagnosis, prior to any treatment. To identify distinguishing TCR V-J signatures, a discovery cohort of 100 patients was used, comprising 43 with Graves' ophthalmopathy and 57 with stable Graves' hyperthyroidism. Prospective prediction of ophthalmopathy was tested in an independent validation cohort of approximately 18 hyperthyroidism patients and 15 to 17 patients who later progressed to ophthalmopathy. The 75 to 100 discovery patients were randomly split 7:3 into training and test sets. In more than 5 Graves' hyperthyroidism patients, the study also compared T-cell repertoires from thyroid tissue with T-cell repertoires from blood. Following sampling, methimazole starting at 30 mg daily was given to hyperthyroidism patients, and high-dose intravenous methylprednisolone was given to ophthalmopathy patients. According to the paper, TCR Vbeta CDR3 sequencing was carried out on around 140 peripheral blood samples, which came from 40 to 45 ophthalmopathy, some 73 hyperthyroidism and 17 progressor patients.

The CDR3 starts with the cysteine, ends with the phenylalanine, and has 15 residues. The only DNA kept is the CDR3, 45 bases in frame from the first base. Relative to germline, V is 3 bases shorter and J is 1 base shorter, with 10 bases between their ends. Looking up the germline V gene yields CDR1 SGHAT and CDR2 FQNNGV. Broader findings and caveats from the paper: A 13 V-J signature model separated ophthalmopathy from stable hyperthyroidism, with about 88% sensitivity and 81.08% specificity in cross-validation and 80%/75% in testing. Sample size was not statistically predetermined, and investigators were not blinded to group allocation. In validation, progression to ophthalmopathy was predicted by the model with 70.59% sensitivity and 72.22% specificity, a median of approximately 6.5 months before onset. Most expanded thyroid clonotypes (frequency above 0.001) were also detected in blood, suggesting blood repertoires may reflect thyroid immune responses.

Stable Graves' hyperthyroidism was defined as the absence of progression to ophthalmopathy over 18 months of follow-up. Hyperthyroidism patients were aged 18 to 65 years and newly diagnosed, with disease duration of less than 2 months. Patients with uncontrolled infections, other autoimmune diseases, pregnancy or lactation were excluded. Diagnoses were based on clinical symptoms, serum thyroxine and TRAb, thyroid ultrasound and orbital computed tomography. Ficoll-Paque density gradient centrifugation was used to isolate PBMCs from around 10 ml of fresh peripheral blood. Total RNA was extracted using Trizol reagent, and RNA quality was assessed on an Agilent 2100 Bioanalyzer. This clonotype has a count of ten or more. Its antigen specificity is not known. No base-level quality is on record; no much larger clone is a single base apart. The TCR beta CDR3 regions were amplified from the RNA transcripts. For the first round of RT-PCR on the TCR CDR3, the HTBI primer set was used together with the Qiagen OneStep RT-PCR kit. A second multiplex PCR round built the libraries, followed by size selection and purification. The libraries were sequenced on an Illumina HiSeq2000 using paired-end 100 bp reads. Regarding the original processing steps: SOAPnuke was used to process the raw data, removing reads that contained adapters or uncalled bases, had a mean Phred below 15, or lacked an exact match to the constant primer or identifier. High-quality paired reads were merged using COPE v1.2.5, and each unique nucleotide sequence was defined as a clonotype. MiTCR v1.1 was used to align the clonotypes against IMGT TRBV, TRBD and TRBJ reference segments. Only V-J combinations with frequency above 0.0001, covering about 99% of repertoires, were analysed. A TCS score was defined as the ratio between F50 (clonal expansion) and ExV (chaos), using BLOSUM62-based TCRdist between CDR3 peptides within each V-J. Welch's t-statistics and random forest reduced 514 V-J features to 13, which were used in a naive Bayes classifier (R e1071). Starting from the raw public reads, TCRdb applied fastp trimming at Q25, assembled clones with MiXCR and retained in-frame beta chains. Each record represents a unique CDR3 protein, reported with the most common genes and DNA among its rows. The V and J calls, along with clone size, are taken from TCRdb and not from the paper's own processing. Present in this sample are 700,000 or so distinct CDR3 sequences, approximately 16% of which were seen just once. The ten largest clones capture under 10% of the sample.

This TCR derives from a man aged 18 to 35 with Graves' hyperthyroidism. Source material: blood. Recombination joined TRBV11-2 with TRBJ2-1; matching of 5 bases hints at TRBD2 as the D gene. In nucleotides, the sequence is TGTGCCAGCAGCTTTGCGAGGGTATCCTACAATGAGCAGTTCTTC. It encodes CASSFARVSYNEQFF.